The present T cell receptor (beta chain) was sequenced within a study of shared clonotypes between healthy human individuals. Study conclusions and caveats: Collection of samples was limited to blood; tissue repertoires likely differ.

The assay was immunoSEQ multiplex PCR, and TCRdb's table has in-frame clones only and misses some. Altogether around 2.5 million clones are present, over 85% being singletons, with the ten largest covering about 0.38%. Points on this clone: The target antigen is unknown. Different DNA sequences within this sample yield the same CDR3.

Trimming stripped 1 base from V and 2 bases from J, with 4 bases between. CDR1 SGHRS and CDR2 YFSETQ come from the germline V gene. The CDR3 consists of 12 residues. This rearrangement joins TRBV5-1 to TRBJ2-7; D call uncertain. This sequence originates from a man younger than 35 in good health. Some clones in this sample may be carry-over from other donors' samples. The specimen was naive CD4+ T cells from PBMCs. Subset given: CD45RA+ positively selected. The CDR3 DNA sequence: TGCGCCAGCAGCTTGCCTGCCTACGAGCAGTACTTC. Its translation is CASSLPAYEQYF.